The entry that follows covers one T cell receptor (beta chain) sequence. Profiled with immunoSEQ multiplex PCR; TCRdb holds only in-frame clones, not every one. This sample has tens of thousands of clones, with under 95% found just once. This entry belongs to a study of technical replicates of blood from a handful of donors. The V gene end was trimmed by 4 bases and the J gene end by 4 bases; junction bases not matched to a gene: 19. Germline V gene data show CDR1 as SGHRS and CDR2 as YFSETQ. CDR3 length: 18 residues. This clonotype was obtained from a human donor in good health. The sequencing input was T cells isolated from PBMCs. The chain employs TRBV5-1 and TRBJ1-1; 7 positions agree with TRBD1. The CDR3 nucleotides are TGCGCCAGCAGCCCACATAAAACAGGGGATTGGGTAGGCACTGAAGCTTTCTTT. The encoded protein is CASSPHKTGDWVGTEAFF.